This TCR beta chain was sequenced for a study of T cell responses to AZD1222 COVID-19 vaccine. V lost 7 bases, J lost 1 base, and 16 bases lay in between. Germline CDR1 and CDR2: SGHNT and YYREEE (reference sequence). This CDR3 contains 15 residues. General study results and limits: Two AZD1222 doses significantly raised spike-specific TCR breadth and depth over controls. The CD4 TCRs associated with vaccination extended across spike and predominated at 160-218 and 743-854. No day 14 peak samples; only post-peak repertoires were characterized.

With regard to this clone: Its antigen is not known.

The data were produced by immunoSEQ multiplex PCR, yet TCRdb's version contains in-frame clones alone and is incomplete. The table shows around 100,000 clones, with more than 70% occurring only once. The sequence was obtained from an adult in good health. The material sequenced was peripheral blood, taken on day 0 of MenACWY control vaccination. The chain carries TRBV5-4 and TRBJ2-3; D remains ambiguous. CDR3 sequence (DNA): TGTGCCAGCTATAATCCTAACACAGGCACAGATACGCAGTATTTT. It yields the protein CASYNPNTGTDTQYF.